The 15 T cell receptor beta chains below all came from one sample that was sequenced in a study of OX40 agonist ivuxolimab in advanced cancers. TCRdb's copy holds only in-frame clones and misses some; the assay was immunoSEQ multiplex PCR. The repertoire holds approximately 65,000 clones, nearly 85% seen once, with roughly a tenth in the top ten. The sequencing here drew on CD4+ or CD8+ T cells sorted from blood, taken in a trial of the OX40 agonist ivuxolimab. The receptors were gathered from an adult with an advanced solid tumor such as melanoma, head and neck, liver or kidney cancer.

The table lists this clone with a few counts. The genes are TRBV9 and TRBJ2-1; 8 nucleotides align to TRBD2. CDR1 and CDR2 from the germline V gene are SGDLS and YYNGEE. The V segment lost 0 bases and the J segment 9 bases; nucleotides outside the gene matches: 8. The CDR3 is 15 amino acids. The CDR3 protein is CASSVGGSGKGEQFF. The CDR3 DNA follows: TGTGCCAGCAGCGTAGGGGGTAGCGGGAAGGGTGAGCAGTTCTTC.

This clone was detected only once. J is TRBJ2-7 and V is TRBV5-4; D gene uncertain. From germline, CDR1 is SGHNT and CDR2 YYREEE (reference sequence). The CDR3 consists of 14 residues. V lost 0 bases, J lost 7 bases, and 14 bases lay in between. CDR3 nucleotides: TGTGCCAGCAGCTTGGGGTACGCGCAAGAGGAGCAGTACTTC. Its translation: CASSLGYAQEEQYF.

The chain uses TRBV2 and TRBJ1-4, with D hard to call. V lost 1 base and J 16 bases, leaving 13 bases between the germline ends. Germline V gene lookup returns CDR1 SNHLY and CDR2 FYNNEI. The CDR3 consists of 12 residues. CDR3 amino acids: CASSEDSGQGFF. Written as DNA, the CDR3 is TGTGCCAGCAGTGAAGACTCGGGCCAAGGGTTTTTT.

This chain connects TRBV5-1 to TRBJ1-1, with D uncertain. The V and J ends lost 0 bases and 1 base respectively, with 7 bases between them. CDR1 SGHRS and CDR2 YFSETQ come from the germline V gene. The length of the CDR3 is 14 residues. CDR3 residues: CASSLGGSNTEAFF. The CDR3 nucleotides are TGCGCCAGCAGCTTGGGGGGTTCGAACACTGAAGCTTTCTTT.

The chain employs TRBV5-1 and TRBJ2-2; 14 bases match TRBD2. From germline, CDR1 is SGHRS and CDR2 YFSETQ. V was pared by 4 bases and J by 0 bases, with 8 bases of the junction left unmatched. This CDR3 is built from 19 residues. The CDR3 region has the DNA TGCGCCAGCAGCAAAACCGGACTAGCGGGGGGCACGAACACCGGGGAGCTGTTTTTT. Its protein product is CASSKTGLAGGTNTGELFF.

This clone was picked up one time. The chain combines TRBV30 with TRBJ1-4; D remains ambiguous. V dropped 5 bases and J dropped 4 bases, with 14 bases sitting between them. Germline CDR1 and CDR2: GTSNPN and SVGIG (reference sequence). The length of the CDR3 is 14 residues. The CDR3 DNA sequence: TGTGCCTGGGGGGAGACGGTGCTTAATGAAAAACTGTTTTTT. Its translation is CAWGETVLNEKLFF. The full variable domain, completed using reference TRBV30 and TRBJ1-4, is SQTIHQWPATLVQPVGSPLSLECTVEGTSNPNLYWYRQAAGRGLQLLFYSVGIGQISSEVPQNLSASRPQDRQFILSSKKLLLSDSGFYLCAWGETVLNEKLFFGSGTQLSVL.

The J gene is TRBJ2-3, the V gene TRBV7-9; tentative D call: TRBD2 (6 bases). V was cut by 6 bases and J by 4 bases, with 14 bases left in between. CDR1 and CDR2 from the germline V gene are SEHNR and FQNEAQ (reference sequence). The CDR3 spans 14 residues. CDR3 region: CASSPGLSADTQYF. The CDR3 DNA sequence: TGTGCCAGCAGTCCGGGACTTAGCGCAGATACGCAGTATTTT.

CDR3 amino acids: CLGRGMKTQYF. CDR3 coding DNA: TGCTTGGGCAGGGGAATGAAGACCCAGTACTTC. This chain connects TRBV23-1 to TRBJ2-5; tentative D call: TRBD1 (6 bases). TRBV23-1 is classed as an ORF, of uncertain function. The CDR3 length is 11 residues.

Worth noting for this clone: Other DNA sequences in this sample translate to the same CDR3. The rearrangement uses TRBV9 and TRBJ1-3; D not resolved. The ends were cut back, 0 bases at V and 0 bases at J, with 4 bases in the middle. Germline-derived CDR1 and CDR2 are SGDLS and YYNGEE. The CDR3 length is 14 residues. CDR3 amino acids: CASSVASSGNTIYF. In DNA, the CDR3 is TGTGCCAGCAGCGTAGCTAGCTCTGGAAACACCATATATTTT. The complete variable domain, with remaining parts taken from reference TRBV9 and TRBJ1-3, reads DSGVTQTPKHLITATGQRVTLRCSPRSGDLSVYWYQQSLDQGLQFLIQYYNGEERAKGNILERFSAQQFPDLHSELNLSSLELGDSALYFCASSVASSGNTIYFGEGSWLTVV.

This chain connects TRBV5-4 to TRBJ2-7; a weak D match, TRBD2 (6 bases). V shed 4 bases and J shed 2 bases, with 13 bases lying between them. This CDR3 comprises 14 residues. Germline assignment: CDR1 SGHNT and CDR2 YYREEE (reference sequence). CDR3 in DNA: TGTGCCAGCAGCCCGCGGGACGGAACCTACGAGCAGTACTTC. As protein: CASSPRDGTYEQYF. The full variable domain, in which reference TRBV5-4 and TRBJ2-7 provide the parts outside the CDR3, is ETGVTQSPTHLIKTRGQQVTLRCSSQSGHNTVSWYQQALGQGPQFIFQYYREEENGRGNFPPRFSGLQFPNYSSELNVNALELDDSALYLCASSPRDGTYEQYFGPGTRLTVT.

The J gene is TRBJ2-5, the V gene TRBV18; maybe TRBD1 (5 bases). Trimming pared 6 bases from V and 1 base from J, leaving 9 bases between. Germline assignment: CDR1 KGHSH and CDR2 LQKENI. This CDR3 region has 13 residues. CDR3 nucleotide sequence: TGTGCCAGCTCTCAGGGCAGCCAAGAGACCCAGTACTTC. Residues: CASSQGSQETQYF.

This clone has a single count. The chain employs TRBV30 and TRBJ2-2; D perhaps matches TRBD1 (5 bases). This CDR3 has 13 amino acids. Germline V gene sequence: CDR1 GTSNPN, CDR2 SVGIG (reference sequence). Deletions cut 3 bases from V and 7 bases from J, with 12 bases between. The CDR3 region has the DNA TGTGCCTGGAGAAAGGGGATCATCGGGGAGCTGTTTTTT. It codes for CAWRKGIIGELFF.

The rearrangement links TRBV14 to TRBJ1-6; D gene unclear. The ends were cut back, 0 bases at V and 1 base at J, with 16 bases in the middle. Germline CDR1 is SGHDN and CDR2 is FVKESK. CDR3 size: 19 residues. In nucleotides, the CDR3 is TGTGCCAGCAGCCAAGATCGGAGCAGGCTGAAATCCTATAATTCACCCCTCCACTTT. Translating it yields CASSQDRSRLKSYNSPLHF.

The chain employs TRBV9 and TRBJ2-7; 7 nucleotides align to TRBD2. J lost 7 bases, V lost 0 bases, and 7 bases had no gene match. The germline V gene has CDR1 SGDLS and CDR2 YYNGEE. This CDR3 contains 14 residues. Here the CDR3 DNA reads TGTGCCAGCAGCGTAGCGGGAGGATCCCGAGAGCAGTACTTC. Its translation is CASSVAGGSREQYF.

The V and J genes are TRBV28 and TRBJ2-1; 8 bases line up with TRBD1. The CDR3 has 16 residues. After removal of 5 bases from V and 1 base from J, the junction contained 7 bases not matched to a gene. Germline CDR1 and CDR2: MDHEN and SYDVKM. The CDR3 bases are TGTGCCAGCAGTCTTCCAGGGGGCCAGTCCTACAATGAGCAGTTCTTC. Amino acid sequence: CASSLPGGQSYNEQFF.